A selection of T cell receptor beta chains follows, all from one sample in a study of T-cell memory formation after mild COVID-19. TCRdb itself ran the 5' RACE reads through MiXCR, one entry per CDR3 protein. The data hold 400,000 or so distinct CDR3 sequences, with under 25% observed a single time. Input material: PBMCs or a T cell subset sorted from them (not recorded which). Receptors were obtained from an adult woman who had mild COVID-19 (a few samples of this study predate the infection). Cell type and time point are not known. The CDR3 runs from the conserved cysteine through the conserved F or W. The D gene is left open where the match is weak. Part of the rows lack a size; the others show once, few, many or a class for expanded clones.

>13|TRBJ2-3|NA|TRBV20-1|NA
CSARDDRPDTQYF
TGCAGTGCTAGAGATGACAGACCAGATACGCAGTATTTT
>11|TRBJ2-7|NA|TRBV6-5|few
CASSTGTLQYF
TGTGCCAGCAGCACCGGGACACTCCAGTACTTC
>16|TRBJ1-2|NA|TRBV29-1|NA
CSVEPLGTTANYGYTF
TGCAGCGTTGAGCCTCTCGGGACAACTGCTAACTATGGCTACACCTTC
>14|TRBJ2-1|NA|TRBV7-2|many
CASSLASSYNEQFF
TGTGCCAGCAGCTTAGCGAGCTCCTACAATGAGCAGTTCTTC
>16|TRBJ1-1|NA|TRBV7-9|few
CASSPQVPGVNTEAFF
TGTGCCAGCAGCCCCCAGGTCCCAGGGGTGAACACTGAAGCTTTCTTT
>14|TRBJ2-5|NA|TRBV12-3/TRBV12-4|NA
CASSRNPLLETQYF
TGTGCCAGCAGCCGTAATCCCTTACTAGAGACCCAGTACTTC
>12|TRBJ1-2|NA|TRBV2|NA
CASSEKGGGYTF
TGTGCCAGCAGTGAAAAGGGTGGCGGCTACACCTTC
>17|TRBJ2-3|NA|TRBV20-1|NA
CSARDLLMGGAGDTQYF
TGCAGTGCTAGAGACCTCCTGATGGGTGGGGCCGGAGATACGCAGTATTTT
>14|TRBJ1-4|TRBD1|TRBV5-1|few
CASSSTGDLEKLFF
TGCGCCAGCAGCTCGACAGGGGACCTTGAAAAACTGTTTTTT
>13|TRBJ1-4|NA|TRBV7-9|few
CASSLGAREKLFF
TGTGCCAGCAGCTTAGGGGCCCGAGAAAAACTGTTTTTT
>14|TRBJ2-1|NA|TRBV6-5|NA
CASSYWGSGNEQFF
TGTGCCAGCAGTTACTGGGGGAGTGGCAATGAGCAGTTCTTC
>16|TRBJ2-3|TRBD2|TRBV9|NA
CASTPASGGSTDTQYF
TGTGCCAGCACCCCCGCTAGCGGGGGGAGCACAGATACGCAGTATTTT
>15|TRBJ1-6|TRBD1|TRBV9|NA
CASSAEQGAGSPLHF
TGTGCCAGCAGCGCAGAACAGGGGGCAGGATCACCCCTCCACTTT
>13|TRBJ2-2|NA|TRBV4-3|few
CASSQSWGGELFF
TGCGCCAGCAGCCAATCGTGGGGCGGGGAGCTGTTTTTT
>14|TRBJ2-7|NA|TRBV9|NA
CASSVAWGSYEQYF
TGTGCCAGCAGCGTAGCGTGGGGGTCCTACGAGCAGTACTTC
>15|TRBJ2-2|TRBD2|TRBV2|few
CASRETSSNTGELFF
TGTGCCAGCCGTGAGACTAGCAGCAACACCGGGGAGCTGTTTTTT
>15|TRBJ2-3|TRBD2|TRBV4-1|few
CASSQDAGGTDTQYF
TGCGCCAGCAGCCAAGATGCGGGGGGCACAGATACGCAGTATTTT
>15|TRBJ1-1|NA|TRBV15|NA
CATSRRGAMNTEAFF
TGTGCCACCAGCAGAAGGGGGGCGATGAACACTGAAGCTTTCTTT
>13|TRBJ1-4|NA|TRBV7-2|NA
CASSGGGREKLFF
TGTGCCAGCAGCGGAGGGGGGCGGGAAAAACTGTTTTTT
>15|TRBJ2-2|NA|TRBV6-2/TRBV6-3|NA
CASRQGWVDTGELFF
TGTGCCAGCAGACAGGGATGGGTTGACACCGGGGAGCTGTTTTTT
>13|TRBJ2-1|NA|TRBV7-3|NA
CASSLIPNNEQFF
TGTGCCAGCAGCTTAATACCTAACAATGAGCAGTTCTTC
>15|TRBJ1-4|TRBD1|TRBV4-3|NA
CASSQNRGPNEKLFF
TGCGCCAGCAGCCAAAACAGGGGCCCTAATGAAAAACTGTTTTTT
>15|TRBJ2-3|NA|TRBV7-8|few
CASSIQGWGTDTQYF
TGTGCCAGCAGCATACAGGGTTGGGGCACAGATACGCAGTATTTT
>15|TRBJ1-4|NA|TRBV6-6|NA
CASSEPPDGDEKLFF
TGTGCCAGCAGCGAACCACCGGACGGAGATGAAAAACTGTTTTTT
>12|TRBJ1-2|NA|TRBV9|NA
CASSVVSYGYTF
TGTGCCAGCAGCGTAGTGTCCTATGGCTACACCTTC
>13|TRBJ2-7|TRBD1|TRBV29-1|few
CSVTGTGGYEQYF
TGCAGCGTAACCGGGACAGGAGGGTACGAGCAGTACTTC
>16|TRBJ1-2|NA|TRBV3-1|NA
CASSQDHTGKRGGYTF
TGTGCCAGCAGCCAAGATCACACCGGGAAACGAGGTGGCTACACCTTC
>17|TRBJ2-2|NA|TRBV15|few
CATSRALIRVNTGELFF
TGTGCCACCAGCAGAGCCCTGATCAGGGTGAACACCGGGGAGCTGTTTTTT
>12|TRBJ1-2|NA|TRBV2|NA
CASGDRNYGYTF
TGTGCCAGCGGAGACAGGAACTATGGCTACACCTTC
>14|TRBJ1-4|NA|TRBV2|NA
CASSPGWANEKLFF
TGTGCCAGCAGTCCAGGGTGGGCTAATGAAAAACTGTTTTTT
>15|TRBJ2-7|TRBD1|TRBV3-1|NA
CASSQTTGAHYEQYF
TGTGCCAGCAGCCAGACGACAGGGGCGCACTACGAGCAGTACTTC
>15|TRBJ2-1|NA|TRBV24-1|NA
CATSDSGRAYNEQFF
TGTGCCACCAGTGATTCGGGGCGGGCCTACAATGAGCAGTTCTTC
>15|TRBJ1-3|NA|TRBV5-6|NA
CASSLRGISGNTIYF
TGTGCCAGCAGCTTGCGAGGGATCTCTGGAAACACCATATATTTT
>12|TRBJ1-6|NA|TRBV14|NA
CASSQDHLALHF
TGTGCCAGCAGCCAAGATCACCTGGCCCTCCACTTT
>13|TRBJ2-7|NA|TRBV15|NA
CATSREGPYEQYF
TGTGCCACCAGCAGAGAGGGGCCCTACGAGCAGTACTTC
>18|TRBJ2-1|TRBD1|TRBV7-3|few
CASSPRPVGTGGGNEQFF
TGTGCCAGCAGCCCCCGCCCCGTCGGGACAGGGGGAGGAAATGAGCAGTTCTTC
>18|TRBJ2-6|NA|TRBV5-1|NA
CASSLGASTSSGANVLTF
TGCGCCAGCAGCTTGGGGGCCAGTACCTCCTCTGGGGCCAACGTCCTGACTTTC
>15|TRBJ2-3|NA|TRBV5-4|NA
CASSRAGSSTDTQYF
TGTGCCAGCAGCCGAGCAGGGTCTAGCACAGATACGCAGTATTTT
>13|TRBJ1-1|NA|TRBV5-1|many
CASSLEVNTEAFF
TGTGCCAGCAGCTTAGAGGTGAACACTGAAGCTTTCTTT
>12|TRBJ1-2|NA|TRBV20-1|many
CSAGDRSYGYTF
TGCAGTGCTGGAGACAGATCCTATGGCTACACCTTC
>12|TRBJ2-1|NA|TRBV7-2|NA
CASSPWTPEQFF
TGTGCCAGCTCCCCATGGACACCTGAGCAGTTCTTC
>14|TRBJ2-6|NA|TRBV4-3|NA
CASSQYPGANVLTF
TGCGCCAGCAGCCAATATCCCGGGGCCAACGTCCTGACTTTC
>12|TRBJ2-7|TRBD1|TRBV6-6|many
CASSGTAYEQYF
TGTGCCAGCAGCGGGACAGCCTACGAGCAGTACTTC
>16|TRBJ1-2|TRBD1|TRBV3-1|NA
CASSQDPGGQIYGYTF
TGTGCCAGCAGCCAAGATCCAGGGGGACAGATCTATGGCTACACCTTC
>14|TRBJ2-2|NA|TRBV6-2/TRBV6-3|NA
CASSSGDGTGELFF
TGTGCCAGCAGTTCAGGGGATGGCACCGGGGAGCTGTTTTTT
>14|TRBJ2-5|NA|TRBV7-6|few
CASSFSGGDETQYF
TGTGCCAGCAGCTTCTCCGGCGGAGATGAGACCCAGTACTTC
>13|TRBJ2-1|NA|TRBV20-1|few
CSATLGGGNEQFF
TGCAGTGCCACCCTGGGGGGAGGCAATGAGCAGTTCTTC
>14|TRBJ1-2|NA|TRBV12-3/TRBV12-4|NA
CASSTQPGLRGYTF
TGTGCCAGCAGTACTCAACCAGGGTTACGGGGCTACACCTTC
>13|TRBJ1-4|NA|TRBV5-1|NA
CASSTGDDEKLFF
TGCGCCAGCAGCACCGGGGACGATGAAAAACTGTTTTTT
>16|TRBJ2-1|TRBD2|TRBV5-1|NA
CASSLAAGEGGNEQFF
TGCGCCAGCAGCTTGGCAGCGGGAGAAGGTGGGAATGAGCAGTTCTTC
>13|TRBJ2-1|NA|TRBV4-3|NA
CASSHSTYNEQFF
TGCGCCAGCAGCCACTCTACCTACAATGAGCAGTTCTTC